The 2 T cell receptor beta chains given below trace back to one sample, sequenced in a study of cytomegalovirus exposure and HLA in healthy donors. 60 Vbeta and 13 Jbeta primers were used in PCR. Assay used: immunoSEQ multiplex PCR; TCRdb lists only in-frame clones, some missing. The data show roughly 140,000 clones, 60% to 85% seen once. Input material: PBMCs. These receptor sequences come from a woman in her forties in good health and CMV-seropositive.

This clone was seen more than once but under ten times. The CDR3 nucleotides read TGTGCCAGCAGCAATCCTAGCGGGGGGGTATACAATGAGCAGTTCTTC. Protein sequence: CASSNPSGGVYNEQFF. This chain uses TRBV28 with TRBJ2-1; 12 positions match TRBD2. Germline V lookup: CDR1 MDHEN, CDR2 SYDVKM. The CDR3 extends over 16 amino acids. V was pared by 6 bases and J by 4 bases, with 7 bases of the junction left unmatched.

V gene TRBV27 combines with J gene TRBJ2-3, with TRBD2 identical over 8 bases. The germline V gene encodes CDR1 MNHEY and CDR2 SMNVEV (reference sequence). J was trimmed by 3 bases and V by 5 bases; bases with no gene match: 7. The CDR3 runs to 15 residues. The CDR3 DNA reads TGTGCCAGCAGTCGGGGGGGCGGCCCGACAGATACGCAGTATTTT. The encoded protein is CASSRGGGPTDTQYF.